This T cell receptor (beta chain) was found in a study of cytomegalovirus exposure and HLA in healthy donors. Concerning this clone itself: As yet, its antigen is unknown.

PCR used 60 Vbeta primers and 13 Jbeta primers. The protocol was immunoSEQ multiplex PCR, while the TCRdb copy is restricted to in-frame clones and leaves out a portion. The table for this sample gives fewer than 75,000 clones. Germline trimming cut 4 bases from V and 5 bases from J; bases unmatched to any gene: 8. The CDR3 sequence is 14 residues long. Germline CDR1 is SGHRS and CDR2 is YFSETQ. The study's findings and limits: It was 160 or so TCR beta chains that were listed as cytomegalovirus-associated.

Sequencing was done on a sample of PBMCs. The V and J genes are TRBV5-1 and TRBJ1-1; the match to TRBD1 covers 7 bases. The clonotype comes from a boy under 18 in good health and CMV-seronegative. CDR3 protein: CASSGGQRETEAFF. The CDR3 DNA is TGCGCCAGCAGCGGGGGACAGCGAGAGACTGAAGCTTTCTTT.